This T cell receptor beta chain was identified in a study of T cells in Graves' hyperthyroidism and ophthalmopathy. The table lists this clonotype with many counts. Germline V gene sequence: CDR1 DFQATT, CDR2 SNEGSKA (reference sequence). The CDR3 totals 14 residues. V lost 2 bases and J lost 5; bases outside the gene matches: 6. Amplified regions were TCR beta CDR3 sequences from RNA transcripts. An initial round of RT-PCR targeting the TCR CDR3 relied on the HTBI primer set. MiXCR, applied by TCRdb to the multiplex PCR reads, yields one record per CDR3 protein. The sample contains 350,000 to 500,000 distinct CDR3 sequences, roughly an eighth of which appear only once.

This clonotype originated in a woman aged 18-29 years with Graves' hyperthyroidism. Sequenced material: blood. The rearrangement joins TRBV20-1 to TRBJ2-1; 7 bases are a match to TRBD1. The CDR3 DNA follows: TGCAGTGCTAGAACAGGGGACAGTAACAATGAGCAGTTCTTC. It encodes CSARTGDSNNEQFF.